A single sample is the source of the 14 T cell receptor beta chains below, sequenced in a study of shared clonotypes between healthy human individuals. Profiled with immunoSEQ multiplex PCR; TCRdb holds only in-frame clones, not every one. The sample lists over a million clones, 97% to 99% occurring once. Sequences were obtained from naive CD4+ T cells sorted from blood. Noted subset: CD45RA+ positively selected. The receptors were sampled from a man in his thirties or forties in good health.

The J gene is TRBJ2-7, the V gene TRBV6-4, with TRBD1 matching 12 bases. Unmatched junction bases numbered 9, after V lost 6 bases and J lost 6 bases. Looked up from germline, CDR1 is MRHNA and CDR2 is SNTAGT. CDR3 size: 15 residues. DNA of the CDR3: TGTGCCAGCAGCCCGGGACAGGGGGCGCCCCGCGAGCAGTACTTC. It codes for CASSPGQGAPREQYF.

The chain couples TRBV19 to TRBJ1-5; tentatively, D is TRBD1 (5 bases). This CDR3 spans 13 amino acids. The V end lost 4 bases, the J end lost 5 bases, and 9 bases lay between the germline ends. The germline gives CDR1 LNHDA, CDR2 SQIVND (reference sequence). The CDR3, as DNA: TGTGCCAGTAGTAGCCAAGGGGATCAGCCCCAGCATTTT. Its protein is CASSSQGDQPQHF.

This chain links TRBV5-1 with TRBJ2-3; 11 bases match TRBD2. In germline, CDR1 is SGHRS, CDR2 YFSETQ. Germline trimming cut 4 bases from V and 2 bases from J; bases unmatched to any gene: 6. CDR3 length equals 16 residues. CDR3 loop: CASSPLAGGDTDTQYF. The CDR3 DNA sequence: TGCGCCAGCAGCCCCTTAGCGGGAGGGGACACAGATACGCAGTATTTT. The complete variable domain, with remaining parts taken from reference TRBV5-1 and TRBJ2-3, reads KAGVTQTPRYLIKTRGQQVTLSCSPISGHRSVSWYQQTPGQGLQFLFEYFSETQRNKGNFPGRFSGRQFSNSRSEMNVSTLELGDSALYLCASSPLAGGDTDTQYFGPGTRLTVL.

The CDR3 loop reads CASSLEQVNTGELFF. CDR3 in DNA: TGTGCCAGCAGCTTGGAACAGGTGAACACCGGGGAGCTGTTTTTT. V gene TRBV7-2 combines with J gene TRBJ2-2; D is possibly TRBD1 (5 bases). Trimming pared 3 bases from V and 1 base from J, leaving 9 bases between. This CDR3 has 15 residues. The germline V gene has CDR1 SGHTA and CDR2 FQGNSA.

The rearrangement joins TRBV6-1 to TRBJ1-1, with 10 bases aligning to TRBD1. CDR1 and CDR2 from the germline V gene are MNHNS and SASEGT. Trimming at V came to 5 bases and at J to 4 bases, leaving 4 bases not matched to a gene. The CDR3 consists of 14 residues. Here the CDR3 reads CASSSGQGGTEAFF. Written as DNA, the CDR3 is TGTGCCAGCAGTTCCGGACAGGGGGGCACTGAAGCTTTCTTT.

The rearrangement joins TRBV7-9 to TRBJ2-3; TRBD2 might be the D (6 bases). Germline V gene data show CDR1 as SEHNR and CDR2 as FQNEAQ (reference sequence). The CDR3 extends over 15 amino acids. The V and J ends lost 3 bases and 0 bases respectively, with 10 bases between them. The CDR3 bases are TGTGCCAGCAGCTTTTTAAGCGGGAGCACAGATACGCAGTATTTT. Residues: CASSFLSGSTDTQYF. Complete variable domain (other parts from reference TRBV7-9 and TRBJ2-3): DTGVSQNPRHKITKRGQNVTFRCDPISEHNRLYWYRQTLGQGPEFLTYFQNEAQLEKSRLLSDRFSAERPKGSFSTLEIQRTEQGDSAMYLCASSFLSGSTDTQYFGPGTRLTVL.

The CDR3 DNA follows: TGTGCCAGCAGCTTAGAAAGGAGTGCGCGAAGCTCCTACAATGAGCAGTTCTTC. Its translation: CASSLERSARSSYNEQFF. The V gene is TRBV11-2, the J gene TRBJ2-1, with no clear D. Between the trimmed V and J ends, which lost 0 bases and 0 bases, there was a span of 15 bases. The germline V gene has CDR1 SGHAT and CDR2 FQNNGV. The CDR3 contains 18 residues.

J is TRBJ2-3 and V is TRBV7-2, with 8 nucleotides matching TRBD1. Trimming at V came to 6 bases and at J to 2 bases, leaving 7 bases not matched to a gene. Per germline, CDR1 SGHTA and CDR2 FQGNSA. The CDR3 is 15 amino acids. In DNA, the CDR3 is TGTGCCAGCAGTTGGACAGGGCTGAACACAGATACGCAGTATTTT. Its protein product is CASSWTGLNTDTQYF.

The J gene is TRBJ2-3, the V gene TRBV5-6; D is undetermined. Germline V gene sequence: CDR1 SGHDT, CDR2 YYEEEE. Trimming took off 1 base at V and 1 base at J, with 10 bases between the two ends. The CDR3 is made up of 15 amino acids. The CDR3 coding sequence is TGTGCCAGCAGCTTGTTGTTAGAGGGCACAGATACGCAGTATTTT. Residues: CASSLLLEGTDTQYF.

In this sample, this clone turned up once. CDR3 DNA sequence: TGCGCCAGCAGCTTGGCGAGGGACAGTAAGAACACCGGGGAGCTGTTTTTT. It encodes CASSLARDSKNTGELFF. The chain employs TRBV5-1 and TRBJ2-2, with 7 bases aligning to TRBD1. Germline-derived CDR1 and CDR2 are SGHRS and YFSETQ. The CDR3 extends over 17 amino acids. The trim removed 0 bases at V and 1 base at J, leaving 6 bases unmatched.

In DNA form, the CDR3 reads TGTGCCAGCAGCTGCCGATTGGCGGCCCTCTCCTACGAGCAGTACTTC. It yields the protein CASSCRLAALSYEQYF. The chain links TRBV21-1 to TRBJ2-7; TRBD2, the D gene given by the table, was not confirmed from the DNA. TRBV21-1 is assigned pseudogene status. The CDR3 loop spans 16 amino acids.

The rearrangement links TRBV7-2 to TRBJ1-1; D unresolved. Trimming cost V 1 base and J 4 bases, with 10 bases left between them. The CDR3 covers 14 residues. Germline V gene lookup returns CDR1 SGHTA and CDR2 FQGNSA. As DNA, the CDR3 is TGTGCCAGCAGCTTAGAGTTAATGGGCACTGAAGCTTTCTTT. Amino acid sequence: CASSLELMGTEAFF.

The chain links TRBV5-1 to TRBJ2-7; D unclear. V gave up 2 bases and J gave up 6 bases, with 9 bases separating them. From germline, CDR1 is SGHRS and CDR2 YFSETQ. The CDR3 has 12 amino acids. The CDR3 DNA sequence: TGCGCCAGCAGCTTTTATGCAGGCGAGCAGTACTTC. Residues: CASSFYAGEQYF.

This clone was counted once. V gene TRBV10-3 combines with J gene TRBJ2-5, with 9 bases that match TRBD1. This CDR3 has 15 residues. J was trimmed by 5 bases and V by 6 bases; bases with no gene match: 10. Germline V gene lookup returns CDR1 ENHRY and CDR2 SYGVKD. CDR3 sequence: CAIRPGTGRLETQYF. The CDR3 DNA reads TGTGCCATCAGGCCCGGGACAGGGAGATTGGAGACCCAGTACTTC.